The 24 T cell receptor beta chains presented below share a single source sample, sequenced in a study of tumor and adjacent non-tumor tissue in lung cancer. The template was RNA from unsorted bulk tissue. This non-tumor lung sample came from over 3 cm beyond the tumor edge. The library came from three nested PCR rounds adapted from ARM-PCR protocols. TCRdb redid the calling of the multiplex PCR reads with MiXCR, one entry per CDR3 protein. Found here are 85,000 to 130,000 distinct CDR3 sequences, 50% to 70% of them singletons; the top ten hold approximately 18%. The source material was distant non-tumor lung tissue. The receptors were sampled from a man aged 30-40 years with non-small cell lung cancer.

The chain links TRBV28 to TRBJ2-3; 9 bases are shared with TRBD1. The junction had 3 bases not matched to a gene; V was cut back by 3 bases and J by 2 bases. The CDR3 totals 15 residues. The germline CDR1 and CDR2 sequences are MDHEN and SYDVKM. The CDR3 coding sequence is TGTGCCAGCAGTTTCCCACAGGGGGCCACAGATACGCAGTATTTT. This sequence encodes CASSFPQGATDTQYF.

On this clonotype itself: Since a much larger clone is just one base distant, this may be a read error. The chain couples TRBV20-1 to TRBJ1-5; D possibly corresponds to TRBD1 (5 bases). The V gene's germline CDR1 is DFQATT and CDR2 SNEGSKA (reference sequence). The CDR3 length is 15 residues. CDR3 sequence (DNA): TGCAGAGCTAGAGTTTGGGGGGGAGACGATCAGCCCCAGCATTTT. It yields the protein CRARVWGGDDQPQHF.

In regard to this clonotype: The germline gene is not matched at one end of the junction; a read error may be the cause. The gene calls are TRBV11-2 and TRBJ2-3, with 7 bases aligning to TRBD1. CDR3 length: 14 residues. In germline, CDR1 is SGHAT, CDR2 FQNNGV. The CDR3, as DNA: TGTGCCAGCAGCTTAGATCCTGGGACAGCCACGCAGTGTTTT. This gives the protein CASSLDPGTATQCF.

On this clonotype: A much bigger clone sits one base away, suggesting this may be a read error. In DNA form, the CDR3 reads TGTGCCAGCAGCCGTGAACTAGCGGGAGTTTTGACGGGCACAGGTACGCAGTATTTT. Amino acids: CASSRELAGVLTGTGTQYF. The chain couples TRBV5-4 to TRBJ2-3, with 11 bases fitting TRBD2. The V gene's germline CDR1 is SGHNT and CDR2 YYREEE (reference sequence). The CDR3 sequence is 19 residues long.

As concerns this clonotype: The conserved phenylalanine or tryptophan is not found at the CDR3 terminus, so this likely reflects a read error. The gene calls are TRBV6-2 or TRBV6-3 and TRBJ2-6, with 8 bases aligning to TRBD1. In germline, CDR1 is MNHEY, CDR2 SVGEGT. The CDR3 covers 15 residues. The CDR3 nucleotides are TGTGCCGGCAGTCCCAGGGGGCCTGGTGCCAACGTCCTGACTGTC. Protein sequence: CAGSPRGPGANVLTV.

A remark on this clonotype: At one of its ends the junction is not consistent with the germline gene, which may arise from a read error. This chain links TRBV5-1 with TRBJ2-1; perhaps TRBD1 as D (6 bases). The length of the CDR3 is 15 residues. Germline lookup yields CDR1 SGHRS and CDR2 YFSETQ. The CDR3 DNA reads TGCGCCAGCAGCTCCAGGGACAAAGGTTACAATAAGCAGTTCTTC. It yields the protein CASSSRDKGYNKQFF.

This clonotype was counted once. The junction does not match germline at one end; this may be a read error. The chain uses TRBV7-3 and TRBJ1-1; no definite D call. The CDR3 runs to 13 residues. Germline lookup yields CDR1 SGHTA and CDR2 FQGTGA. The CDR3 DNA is TGTACCAGCAGTTCCGACCCTGGGGCTGAAGCTTTCTTT. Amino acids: CTSSSDPGAEAFF.

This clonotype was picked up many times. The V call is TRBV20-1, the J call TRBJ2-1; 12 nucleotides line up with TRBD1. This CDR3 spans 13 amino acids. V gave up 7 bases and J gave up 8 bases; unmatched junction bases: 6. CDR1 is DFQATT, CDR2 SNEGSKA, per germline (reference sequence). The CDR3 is CSVGTGGTDEQFF. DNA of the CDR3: TGCAGTGTGGGGACAGGGGGCACAGATGAGCAGTTCTTC.

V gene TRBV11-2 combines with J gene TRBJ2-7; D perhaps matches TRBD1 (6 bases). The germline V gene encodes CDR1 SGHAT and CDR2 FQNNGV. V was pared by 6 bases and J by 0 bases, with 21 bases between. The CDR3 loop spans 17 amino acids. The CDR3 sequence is CASRHPTGSGSSYEQYF. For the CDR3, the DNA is TGTGCCAGCAGACACCCTACAGGGAGTGGAAGCTCCTACGAGCAGTACTTC.

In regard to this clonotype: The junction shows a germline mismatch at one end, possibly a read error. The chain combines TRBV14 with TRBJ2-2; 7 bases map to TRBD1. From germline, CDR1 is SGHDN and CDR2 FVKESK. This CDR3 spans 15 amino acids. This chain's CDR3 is CASRYTGDRTGEPFF. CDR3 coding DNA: TGTGCCAGCAGATACACAGGGGACCGGACCGGGGAGCCGTTTTTT. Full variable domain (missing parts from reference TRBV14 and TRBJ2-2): EAGVTQFPSHSVIEKGQTVTLRCDPISGHDNLYWYRRVMGKEIKFLLHFVKESKQDESGMPNNRFLAERTGGTYSTLKVQPAELEDSGVYFCASRYTGDRTGEPFFGEGSRLTVL.

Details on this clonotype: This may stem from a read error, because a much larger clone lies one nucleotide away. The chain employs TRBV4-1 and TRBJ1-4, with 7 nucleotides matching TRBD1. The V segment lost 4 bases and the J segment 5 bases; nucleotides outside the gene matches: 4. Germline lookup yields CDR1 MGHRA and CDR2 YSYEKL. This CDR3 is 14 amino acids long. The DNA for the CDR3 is TGCGCCAGCAGCCGAGCGGACAGGAATGAAAAACTGTTTTTT. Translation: CASSRADRNEKLFF.

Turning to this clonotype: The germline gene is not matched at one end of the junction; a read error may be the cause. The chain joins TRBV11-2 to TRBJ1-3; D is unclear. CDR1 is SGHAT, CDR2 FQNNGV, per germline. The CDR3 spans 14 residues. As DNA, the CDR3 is TGTGCCAGTAGCTTAGTGAAGTTCGGAAACACCATATATTTT. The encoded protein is CASSLVKFGNTIYF.

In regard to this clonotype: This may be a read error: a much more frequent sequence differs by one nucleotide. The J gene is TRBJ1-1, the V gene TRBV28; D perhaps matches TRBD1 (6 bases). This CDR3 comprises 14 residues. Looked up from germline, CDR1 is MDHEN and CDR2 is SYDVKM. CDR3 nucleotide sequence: TGTGCCTGCAGTTTGACAGAAGGGGGGACTGAAGCTTTCTTT. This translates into CACSLTEGGTEAFF.

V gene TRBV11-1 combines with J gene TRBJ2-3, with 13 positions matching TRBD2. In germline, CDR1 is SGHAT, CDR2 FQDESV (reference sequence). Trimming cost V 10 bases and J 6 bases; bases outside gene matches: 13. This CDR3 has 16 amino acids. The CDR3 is CAISRSLAGGADTQYF. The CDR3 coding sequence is TGTGCCATCAGTCGTTCACTAGCGGGAGGGGCCGATACGCAGTATTTT.

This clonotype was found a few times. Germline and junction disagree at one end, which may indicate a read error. The CDR3 reads CASNWGLGTDTQYF. In DNA form, the CDR3 reads TGTGCCAGCAACTGGGGACTTGGCACTGATACGCAGTATTTT. The V call is TRBV6-5, the J call TRBJ2-3; tentatively, D is TRBD2 (6 bases). Germline CDR1 is MNHEY and CDR2 is SVGAGI. The CDR3 loop spans 14 amino acids.

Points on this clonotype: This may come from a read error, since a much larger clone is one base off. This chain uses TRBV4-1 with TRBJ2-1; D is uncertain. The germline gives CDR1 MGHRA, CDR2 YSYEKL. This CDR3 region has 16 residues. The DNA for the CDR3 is TGCGCCAGCAGCCAAGAACCTCGGAGCTCCTACAATGAGCAGTCCTTC. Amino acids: CASSQEPRSSYNEQSF.

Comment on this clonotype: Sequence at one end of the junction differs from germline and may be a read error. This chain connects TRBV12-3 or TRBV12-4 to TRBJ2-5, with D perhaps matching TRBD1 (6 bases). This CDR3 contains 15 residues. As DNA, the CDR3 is TGTGCCAGCAGTTTGGAGCCAGGGGTCCCCGAGACCCAGTATTTC. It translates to CASSLEPGVPETQYF.

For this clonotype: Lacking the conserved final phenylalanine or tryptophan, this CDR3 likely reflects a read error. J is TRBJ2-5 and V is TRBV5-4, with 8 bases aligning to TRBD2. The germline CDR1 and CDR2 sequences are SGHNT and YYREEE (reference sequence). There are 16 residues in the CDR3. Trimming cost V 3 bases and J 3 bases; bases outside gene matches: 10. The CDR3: CASSSGGGLEEETQYL. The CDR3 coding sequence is TGTGCCAGCAGCTCGGGGGGGGGCCTGGAGGAAGAGACCCAGTACCTC.

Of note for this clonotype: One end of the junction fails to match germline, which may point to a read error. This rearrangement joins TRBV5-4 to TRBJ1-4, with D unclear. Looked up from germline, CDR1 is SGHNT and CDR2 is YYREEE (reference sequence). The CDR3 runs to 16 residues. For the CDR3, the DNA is TGTGCCAGCAGCCTTGGTCCGGGATCAACTGATGAAAAACTGTTTTTT. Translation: CASSLGPGSTDEKLFF.

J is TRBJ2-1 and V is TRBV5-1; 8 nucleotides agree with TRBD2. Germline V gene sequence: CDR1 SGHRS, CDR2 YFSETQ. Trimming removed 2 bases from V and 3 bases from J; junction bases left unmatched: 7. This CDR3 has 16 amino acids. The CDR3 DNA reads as TGCGCCAGCAGCTTTCGGACGGGAGGGGACTACAATGAGCAGTTCTTC. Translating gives CASSFRTGGDYNEQFF.

CDR3 bases: TGTGCCACCAATCGAGCGGGGGGGCCCTACGAGCAGTACTTC. Amino acid sequence: CATNRAGGPYEQYF. V is TRBV12-3 or TRBV12-4 and J is TRBJ2-7; 10 positions agree with TRBD2. The CDR3 is 14 residues long. The V gene end was trimmed by 10 bases and the J gene end by 2 bases; junction bases not matched to a gene: 8.

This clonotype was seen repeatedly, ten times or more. The CDR3: CSVEDLRRGGAYF. DNA of the CDR3: TGCAGCGTTGAAGATCTTCGGCGGGGGGGGGCATACTTC. The genes are TRBV29-1 and TRBJ2-5; 9 nucleotides align to TRBD2. In germline, CDR1 is SQVTM, CDR2 ANQGSEA. This CDR3 comprises 13 residues. The J segment lost 14 bases and the V segment lost 0 bases, leaving 10 bases of the junction unmatched.

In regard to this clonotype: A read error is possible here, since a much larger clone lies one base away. This CDR3 reads CASSRVQNYDEQYF. The CDR3, as DNA: TGCGCCAGCAGCCGAGTACAGAATTACGACGAGCAGTACTTC. The chain uses TRBV4-1 and TRBJ2-7; no firm D call. The germline gives CDR1 MGHRA, CDR2 YSYEKL. Trimming pared 4 bases from V and 5 bases from J, leaving 15 bases between. The CDR3 runs 14 residues.

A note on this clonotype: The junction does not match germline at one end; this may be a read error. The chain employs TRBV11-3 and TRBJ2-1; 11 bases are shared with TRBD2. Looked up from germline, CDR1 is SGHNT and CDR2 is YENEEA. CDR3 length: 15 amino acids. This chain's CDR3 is CANSSVAGGHNEQFF. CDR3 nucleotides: TGTGCCAACAGCTCCGTAGCGGGAGGGCACAACGAACAGTTCTTC. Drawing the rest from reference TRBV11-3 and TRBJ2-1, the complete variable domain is EAGVVQSPRYKIIEKKQPVAFWCNPISGHNTLYWYLQNLGQGPELLIRYENEEAVDDSQLPKDRFSAERLKGVDSTLKIQPAELGDSAVYLCANSSVAGGHNEQFFGPGTRLTVL.